This TCR beta chain stems from a study of blood T cell repertoires in COVID-19. About the research overall: Samples taken during acute and convalescent COVID-19 were collected in the United States, Italy and Spain.

Those who participated ranged in age from roughly 18 to 90 years and resided in about two dozen US areas. Membership in each cohort depended on participant-reported clinical history. Per the germline V gene, CDR1 is SGHTA and CDR2 is FQGNSA. Trimming took off 2 bases at V and 6 bases at J, with 14 bases between the two ends. The length of the CDR3 is 14 residues. Original processing notes: Reference gene primer amplification in the assay estimated nucleated cell counts. Clones were sequenced by immunoSEQ multiplex PCR, and TCRdb holds only the in-frame ones, with some missing. From that table come the V and J calls and clone size; the DNA was used to work out D and trimming. The repertoire includes 210,000 or so clones, 81% of them detected once, and around 9.3% sits in the top ten.

Source material: PBMCs or T cells enriched from blood (not recorded which). The TCR originated in a woman in her forties or fifties with acute COVID-19. V gene TRBV7-2 combines with J gene TRBJ2-7, with a possible D match to TRBD2 (5 bases). CDR3 residues: CASSLIGERSEQYF. The CDR3 nucleotides read TGTGCCAGCAGCTTAATCGGGGAACGGTCCGAGCAGTACTTC.